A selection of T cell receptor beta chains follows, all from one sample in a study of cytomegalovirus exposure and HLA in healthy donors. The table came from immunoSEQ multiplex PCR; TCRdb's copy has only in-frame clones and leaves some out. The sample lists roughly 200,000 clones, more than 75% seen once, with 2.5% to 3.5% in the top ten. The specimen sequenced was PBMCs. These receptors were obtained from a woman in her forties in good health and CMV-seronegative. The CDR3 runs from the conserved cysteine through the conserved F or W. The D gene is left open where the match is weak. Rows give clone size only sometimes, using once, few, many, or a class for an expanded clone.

CASGSGASTGELFF	TGTGCCAGCGGATCAGGGGCGAGCACCGGGGAGCTGTTTTTT	TRBV2	NA	TRBJ2-2	NA
CASSEAGDTGELFF	TGTGCCAGCAGTGAAGCGGGAGACACCGGGGAGCTGTTTTTT	TRBV6-4	NA	TRBJ2-2	TRBD2
CASSEGLAGTGELFF	TGTGCCAGCAGCGAAGGACTAGCGGGAACCGGGGAGCTGTTTTTT	TRBV5-4	NA	TRBJ2-2	TRBD2
CASSFLAEETQYF	TGCGCCAGCAGCTTCCTAGCAGAAGAGACCCAGTACTTC	TRBV5-1	NA	TRBJ2-5	NA
CASSQGGYEQYF	TGTGCCAGCAGCCAAGGAGGATACGAGCAGTACTTC	TRBV7-6	NA	TRBJ2-7	NA
CASDDRVNQPQHF	TGTGCCAGTGATGACAGGGTCAATCAGCCCCAGCATTTT	TRBV19	NA	TRBJ1-5	TRBD1
CASSVEGREKAFF	TGTGCCAGCAGCGTCGAGGGCCGGGAAAAAGCTTTCTTT	TRBV6-1	NA	TRBJ1-1	NA
CASSHPRPLTYSGELFF	TGTGCCAGCAGCCATCCCCGTCCCCTCACATATTCCGGGGAGCTGTTTTTT	TRBV7-9	few	TRBJ2-2	NA
CASSRDSFYEQYF	TGCGCCAGCAGCCGGGACAGTTTCTACGAGCAGTACTTC	TRBV5-1	NA	TRBJ2-7	TRBD1
CASGGTVSGNTIYF	TGTGCCAGCGGCGGGACAGTCTCTGGAAACACCATATATTTT	TRBV6-5	few	TRBJ1-3	TRBD1
CASSSLLNTEAFF	TGTGCCAGCAGTTCCTTATTGAACACTGAAGCTTTCTTT	TRBV27	NA	TRBJ1-1	NA
CASSSIEGAAGELFF	TGTGCCAGCAGCTCCATAGAGGGGGCCGCCGGGGAGCTGTTTTTT	TRBV7-6	NA	TRBJ2-2	TRBD1
CASSMVREASYEQYF	TGTGCCAGCAGTATGGTGAGGGAGGCCTCCTACGAGCAGTACTTC	TRBV6-6	NA	TRBJ2-7	NA
CASSEVWRSNQPQHF	TGTGCCAGCAGTGAAGTCTGGAGGAGCAATCAGCCCCAGCATTTT	TRBV6-1	NA	TRBJ1-5	NA
CASSFGTGTYGYTF	TGCGCCAGCAGCTTCGGGACAGGCACCTATGGCTACACCTTC	TRBV5-1	NA	TRBJ1-2	TRBD1
CASSGRGNTDTQYF	TGTGCCAGCAGTGGTAGAGGGAACACAGATACGCAGTATTTT	TRBV2	NA	TRBJ2-3	NA
CASSPRGQGRHEQYF	TGTGCCAGCAGCCCTAGGGGACAGGGTCGACACGAGCAGTACTTC	TRBV27	NA	TRBJ2-7	TRBD1
CALAGFSYNEQFF	TGTGCCTTGGCGGGATTCTCCTACAATGAGCAGTTCTTC	TRBV7-2	NA	TRBJ2-1	NA
CAWNLTSGHTYEQYF	TGTGCCTGGAATCTCACTAGCGGGCATACCTACGAGCAGTACTTC	TRBV30	NA	TRBJ2-7	TRBD2
CASSFFPQQDYYGYTF	TGTGCCAGCAGTTTTTTTCCCCAACAGGATTACTATGGCTACACCTTC	TRBV27	once	TRBJ1-2	NA
CASSLGVAVSYNEQFF	TGTGCCAGCAGCTTGGGAGTGGCGGTCTCCTACAATGAGCAGTTCTTC	TRBV11-2	NA	TRBJ2-1	NA
CAWSPRGTPGRGYTF	TGTGCCTGGAGTCCGAGAGGGACTCCGGGAAGGGGCTACACCTTC	TRBV30	NA	TRBJ1-2	NA
CASSLFTSGSSDEQFF	TGTGCCAGCAGCTTATTCACTAGCGGGAGCTCAGATGAGCAGTTCTTC	TRBV7-6	NA	TRBJ2-1	TRBD2
CASSGAGLASGSQFF	TGTGCCAGCAGTGGAGCGGGACTAGCATCAGGCAGCCAGTTCTTC	TRBV28	NA	TRBJ2-1	TRBD2
CASSGQGPNTQYF	TGTGCCAGCAGCGGACAGGGACCAAATACGCAGTATTTT	TRBV2	NA	TRBJ2-3	TRBD1
CASSLDPGQIYEQYF	TGTGCCAGCAGCTTAGACCCGGGACAGATCTACGAGCAGTACTTC	TRBV11-2	NA	TRBJ2-7	TRBD1
CASSQADRSRDTQYF	TGTGCCAGCAGCCAGGCGGACAGGAGTAGAGATACGCAGTATTTT	TRBV5-4	NA	TRBJ2-3	TRBD1
CAWSVGQGAANEQFF	TGTGCCTGGAGTGTAGGTCAGGGGGCTGCCAATGAGCAGTTCTTC	TRBV30	NA	TRBJ2-1	TRBD1
CASSIKTGYMETQYF	TGTGCCAGTAGTATTAAGACAGGGTATATGGAGACCCAGTACTTC	TRBV19	NA	TRBJ2-5	TRBD1
CASSWDRSYNEQFF	TGTGCCAGCAGCTGGGACAGGAGCTACAATGAGCAGTTCTTC	TRBV5-4	NA	TRBJ2-1	TRBD1
CAWTTGTGGRPQHF	TGTGCCTGGACTACCGGGACAGGGGGTCGGCCCCAGCATTTT	TRBV30	NA	TRBJ1-5	TRBD1
CASSQGALDTEAFF	TGTGCCAGCAGCCAGGGGGCGCTGGACACTGAAGCTTTCTTT	TRBV25-1	NA	TRBJ1-1	TRBD1
CASSSLMGTNEKLFF	TGTGCCAGCAGTTCCTTGATGGGCACTAATGAAAAACTGTTTTTT	TRBV27	NA	TRBJ1-4	NA
CASGGAYNEQFF	TGCGCCAGCGGGGGGGCCTACAATGAGCAGTTCTTC	TRBV10-2	NA	TRBJ2-1	TRBD2
CASSRDTFFHEQYF	TGTGCCAGCTCCCGGGACACCTTCTTCCACGAGCAGTACTTC	TRBV5-6	NA	TRBJ2-7	NA
CARSGQGSGEYGYTF	TGTGCCAGGAGCGGACAGGGAAGCGGGGAGTATGGCTACACCTTC	TRBV30	NA	TRBJ1-2	TRBD1
CASSPWRSDTEAFF	TGTGCCAGCAGTCCCTGGAGAAGCGACACTGAAGCTTTCTTT	TRBV6-1	NA	TRBJ1-1	NA
CASSLEGIWGGETQYF	TGCGCCAGCAGCTTGGAGGGGATCTGGGGGGGAGAGACCCAGTACTTC	TRBV5-1	NA	TRBJ2-5	TRBD2
CASSLSAVGTNYGYTF	TGTGCCAGCAGCTTATCGGCGGTCGGCACTAACTATGGCTACACCTTC	TRBV7-9	NA	TRBJ1-2	NA
CASSVGAAPNEQFF	TGTGCCAGCAGCGTAGGGGCAGCCCCCAATGAGCAGTTCTTC	TRBV9	once	TRBJ2-1	NA
CASNRGGFTDTQYF	TGTGCCAGCAACAGGGGGGGATTCACAGATACGCAGTATTTT	TRBV19	NA	TRBJ2-3	NA
CASSSTTTNTGELFF	TGCGCCAGCAGCTCTACTACGACGAACACCGGGGAGCTGTTTTTT	TRBV5-1	NA	TRBJ2-2	NA